These T cell receptor beta chains were read from a single sample in a study of control samples from healthy donors and cancer patients. Sequencing used immunoSEQ multiplex PCR; TCRdb keeps in-frame clones, though not all of them. Here the sample spans around 84,000 clones, around 83% being singletons. The sample consisted of PBMCs. These receptors were collected from a man between 60 and 70 years old with head and neck cancer. Both conserved end residues are part of each CDR3. The D gene is left open where the match is weak. Size is omitted from some rows. Given values are once, few, many or a class for expanded clones.

clone_size,d_call,v_call,j_call,cdr3_nt,cdr3_aa
.,TRBD1,TRBV28,TRBJ1-2,TGTGCCAGCAGTTTGGTGGGACAGGTCTATGGCTACACCTTC,CASSLVGQVYGYTF
.,.,TRBV5-1,TRBJ2-7,TGCGCCAGCAGCGCTGCTTCTACCGAGCAGTACTTC,CASSAASTEQYF
.,.,TRBV24-1,TRBJ2-1,TGTGCCACCAGTGACAGTACCTACAATGAGCAGTTCTTC,CATSDSTYNEQFF
.,TRBD2,TRBV10-3,TRBJ2-1,TGTGCCATCAGTGAGTCGACTAGCAGACCAATCTACAATGAGCAGTTCTTC,CAISESTSRPIYNEQFF
.,TRBD2,TRBV5-5,TRBJ2-3,TGTGCCAGCAGCATGGGGCGGGAGGGCCTCCTTTACCGTACAGATACGCAGTATTTT,CASSMGREGLLYRTDTQYF
.,.,TRBV7-9,TRBJ1-3,TGTGCCAGCAGCCTTTTGGGGGTTATGAGGTTACGAAACACCATATATTTT,CASSLLGVMRLRNTIYF
.,.,TRBV6-5,TRBJ1-1,TGTGCCAGCAGTTACGTCCAACAGGGCGGCTATGAAGCTTTCTTT,CASSYVQQGGYEAFF
.,.,TRBV6-6,TRBJ1-2,TGTGCCAGCAGTTACTCGGAGGCCGATGGCTACACCTTC,CASSYSEADGYTF
.,.,TRBV29-1,TRBJ2-1,TGCAGCGCGGACTATAATGAGCAGTTCTTC,CSADYNEQFF
.,TRBD1,TRBV5-4,TRBJ2-7,TGTGCCAGCAGCTCTGGGACAGGGGGCTCGGGCGAGCAGTACTTC,CASSSGTGGSGEQYF
.,.,TRBV10-2,TRBJ1-1,TGCGCCAGCAGTGAGGGGTTTGCTGGGAACACTGAAGCTTTCTTT,CASSEGFAGNTEAFF
.,TRBD1,TRBV9,TRBJ1-6,TGTGCCAGCAGTCGGACAGGGGGTTATTCACCCCTCCACTTT,CASSRTGGYSPLHF
.,TRBD2,TRBV2,TRBJ2-7,TGTGCCAGCACCGAAATGGGGAGGGCCTACGAGCAGTACTTC,CASTEMGRAYEQYF
.,TRBD1,TRBV3-1/TRBV3-2,TRBJ2-2,TGTGCCAGCAGCCAGGGGACAGGGAGCCCTAAATACACCGGGGAGCTGTTTTTT,CASSQGTGSPKYTGELFF
.,.,TRBV7-9,TRBJ1-1,TGTGCCAGCAGTTTACCGATAAAAGGCAGTCCCGACACTGAAGCTTTCTTT,CASSLPIKGSPDTEAFF
.,TRBD1,TRBV2,TRBJ2-7,TGTGCCAGCAGTGAATTGGTTCGTATTTGGAGCCGGGACAGCTTAACCTACGAGCAGTACTTC,CASSELVRIWSRDSLTYEQYF
.,.,TRBV2,TRBJ1-2,TGTGCCAGCAGTGGTCCAGCTGAGGGCTACACCTTC,CASSGPAEGYTF
.,.,TRBV28,TRBJ2-7,TGTGCCAGCAGCTTAACTAACAGGGCTTACGAGCAGTACTTC,CASSLTNRAYEQYF
.,TRBD1,TRBV27,TRBJ2-7,TGTGCCAGCAGGGGGACAGACGTCCCCTACGAGCAGTACTTC,CASRGTDVPYEQYF
.,.,TRBV29-1,TRBJ1-4,TGCAGCGCCAGGGTCGCTAGTAATGAAAAACTGTTTTTT,CSARVASNEKLFF
.,.,TRBV6-5,TRBJ2-7,TGTGCCAGCAAATTGAACAGCCCCTACGAGCAGTACTTC,CASKLNSPYEQYF
.,TRBD1,TRBV10-3,TRBJ1-6,TGTGCCATCAGGGGGACAGGGCGGAATTCACCCCTCCACTTT,CAIRGTGRNSPLHF
few,.,TRBV29-1,TRBJ1-1,TGCAGCGTTGCCGTCAGGTTAAACACTGAAGCTTTCTTT,CSVAVRLNTEAFF
.,.,TRBV19,TRBJ2-2,TGTGCCAGTAGTATGGTTATCAATGGGGCCGGGGAGCTGTTTTTT,CASSMVINGAGELFF